The TCR beta chain described here comes from a study of blood T cell repertoires in COVID-19. At the level of the study: The study drew acute and convalescent COVID-19 samples from the United States, Italy and Spain. The cDNA or gDNA used as material had been derived from T cells, B-cell-depleted T cells, or PBMCs.

In the original analysis: Amplification with reference gene primers provided the estimates of nucleated cell counts. Libraries were prepared by immunoSEQ multiplex PCR; TCRdb keeps only in-frame clonotypes and omits some of them. The V and J calls and the clone size are those of that table, but D and trimming were determined from the DNA. The sample records about 210,000 clones, 88% being singletons. The ends were cut back, 0 bases at V and 7 bases at J, with 11 bases in the middle. This CDR3 has 15 residues. Germline loops: CDR1 SGHRS, CDR2 YFSETQ. Sample: peripheral blood. This sequence joins TRBV5-1 and TRBJ1-6; D is unresolved. The sequence was obtained from a man between 70 and 80 years old with acute or convalescent COVID-19. The CDR3 reads CASSLGARRNSPLHF. In DNA form, the CDR3 reads TGCGCCAGCAGCTTGGGAGCACGTCGGAATTCACCCCTCCACTTT.